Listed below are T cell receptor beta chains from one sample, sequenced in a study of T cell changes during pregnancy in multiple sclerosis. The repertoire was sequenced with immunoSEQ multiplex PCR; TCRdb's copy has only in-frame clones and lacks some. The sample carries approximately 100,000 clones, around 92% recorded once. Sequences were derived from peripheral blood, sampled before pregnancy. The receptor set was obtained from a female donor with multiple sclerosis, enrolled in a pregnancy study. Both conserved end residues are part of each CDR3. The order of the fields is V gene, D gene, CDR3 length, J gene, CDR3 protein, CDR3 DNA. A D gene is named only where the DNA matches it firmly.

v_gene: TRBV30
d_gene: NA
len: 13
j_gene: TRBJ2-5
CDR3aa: CAWRWGVQETQYF
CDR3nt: TGTGCCTGGAGGTGGGGGGTCCAAGAGACCCAGTACTTC

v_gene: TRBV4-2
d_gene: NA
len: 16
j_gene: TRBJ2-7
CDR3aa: CASSQDVGQNNYEQYF
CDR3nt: TGTGCCAGCAGCCAAGATGTGGGCCAGAACAACTACGAGCAGTACTTC

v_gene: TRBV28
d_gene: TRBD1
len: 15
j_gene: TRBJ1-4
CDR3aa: CASSLDRESNEKLFF
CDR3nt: TGTGCCAGCAGTCTTGACAGGGAAAGTAATGAAAAACTGTTTTTT

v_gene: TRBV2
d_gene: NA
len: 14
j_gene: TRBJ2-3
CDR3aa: CASSGGSVTDTQYF
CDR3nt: TGTGCCAGCAGTGGAGGTAGCGTGACAGATACGCAGTATTTT

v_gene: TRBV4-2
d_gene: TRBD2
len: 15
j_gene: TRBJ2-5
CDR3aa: CASSRSSGPQETQYF
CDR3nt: TGTGCCAGCAGCCGGAGTAGCGGGCCGCAAGAGACCCAGTACTTC

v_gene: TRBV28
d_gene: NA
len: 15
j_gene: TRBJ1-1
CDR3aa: CASSGGSLGNTEAFF
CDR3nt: TGTGCCAGCTCGGGGGGATCCTTAGGGAACACTGAAGCTTTCTTT

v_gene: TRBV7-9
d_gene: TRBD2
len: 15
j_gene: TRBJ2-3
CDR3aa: CASSTSGTYTDTQYF
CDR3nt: TGTGCCAGCAGCACTAGCGGGACCTACACAGATACGCAGTATTTT

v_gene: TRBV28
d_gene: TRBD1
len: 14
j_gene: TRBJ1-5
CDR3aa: CASSSTGMNQPQHF
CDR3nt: TGTGCCAGCAGTTCGACAGGGATGAATCAGCCCCAGCATTTT

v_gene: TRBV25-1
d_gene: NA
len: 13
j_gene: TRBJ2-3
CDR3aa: CASTSTGADTQYF
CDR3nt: TGTGCCAGCACCAGTACGGGAGCAGATACGCAGTATTTT

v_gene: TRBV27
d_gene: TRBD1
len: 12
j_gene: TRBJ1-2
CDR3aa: CASSPRGYGYTF
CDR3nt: TGTGCCAGCAGTCCCAGGGGGTATGGCTACACCTTC

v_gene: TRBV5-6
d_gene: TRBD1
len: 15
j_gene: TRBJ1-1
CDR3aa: CASSLAIGQGAEAFF
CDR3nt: TGTGCCAGCAGCTTGGCCATCGGACAGGGCGCTGAAGCTTTCTTT

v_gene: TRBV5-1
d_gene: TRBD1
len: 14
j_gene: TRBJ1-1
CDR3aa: CASRQGQGHAEAFF
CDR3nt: TGCGCCAGCAGGCAGGGACAGGGGCACGCTGAAGCTTTCTTT

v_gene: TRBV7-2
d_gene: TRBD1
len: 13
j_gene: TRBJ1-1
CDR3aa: CASSGQGDAEAFF
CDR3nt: TGTGCCAGCAGCGGACAGGGGGACGCTGAAGCTTTCTTT

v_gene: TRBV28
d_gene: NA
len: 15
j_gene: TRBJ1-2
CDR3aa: CASTPLQGKRYGYTF
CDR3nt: TGTGCCAGCACCCCCCTTCAGGGGAAGAGATATGGCTACACCTTC

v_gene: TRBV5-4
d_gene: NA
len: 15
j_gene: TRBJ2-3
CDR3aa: CASSLVGASTDTQYF
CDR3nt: TGTGCCAGCAGCTTGGTGGGGGCTAGCACAGATACGCAGTATTTT

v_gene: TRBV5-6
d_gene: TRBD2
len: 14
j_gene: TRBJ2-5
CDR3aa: CASRILAGLETQYF
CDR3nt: TGTGCCAGCAGGATACTAGCGGGACTGGAGACCCAGTACTTC

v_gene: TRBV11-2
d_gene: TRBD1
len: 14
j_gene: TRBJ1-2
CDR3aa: CASSLTGAGYGYTF
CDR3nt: TGTGCCAGCAGCTTGACAGGGGCTGGATATGGCTACACCTTC

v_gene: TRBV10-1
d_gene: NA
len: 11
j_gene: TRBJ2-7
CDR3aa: CASSEGAKQYF
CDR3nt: TGCGCCAGCAGTGAGGGGGCGAAGCAGTACTTC

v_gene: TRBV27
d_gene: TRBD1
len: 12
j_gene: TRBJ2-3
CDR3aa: CASSPTGDTQYF
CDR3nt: TGTGCCAGCAGCCCGACAGGGGATACGCAGTATTTT

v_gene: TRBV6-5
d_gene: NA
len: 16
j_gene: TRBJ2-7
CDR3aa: CASSYDRAGFNLEQYF
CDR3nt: TGTGCCAGCAGTTATGATCGGGCAGGGTTCAATCTCGAGCAGTACTTC